The clone carrying this T cell receptor (beta chain) appeared many times. Its target is unknown. This entry belongs to a study of human T cells and chemical hapten exposure. Study-wide context: In the sensitization step, 2% DPC was placed on approximately 2 cm by approximately 2 cm of upper inner arm skin. Points from the study as a whole: Expanded TCR sets contained significantly more large CDR3 similarity clusters than controls. Expanded TCR counts at PT1 were positively correlated with the patch test score.

The germline V gene has CDR1 SGHAT and CDR2 FQNNGV. V lost 6 bases, J lost 5 bases, and 7 bases lay in between. The CDR3 is 11 residues long. TCRdb reprocessed the RACE reads via MiXCR and lists one record per CDR3 protein. The table includes approximately 84,000 distinct CDR3 sequences, around a tenth detected once. Specified time point: patch test 2, 6 weeks after DPC sensitization. The treatment denotes: therapeutic diphenylcyclopropenone sensitization with weekly scalp DPC. The receptor was derived from a man between 18 and 29 years old with alopecia areata. Some clones in this sample may be carry-over from other donors' samples. Material: whole blood, obtained in connection with sensitization to the hapten diphenylcyclopropenone (DPC). This chain connects TRBV11-2 to TRBJ2-5; no firm D call. The CDR3 spells CASRFGETQYF. CDR3 sequence (DNA): TGTGCCAGCAGGTTCGGGGAGACCCAGTACTTC. Full variable domain (rest looked up from reference TRBV11-2 and TRBJ2-5): EAGVAQSPRYKIIEKRQSVAFWCNPISGHATLYWYQQILGQGPKLLIQFQNNGVVDDSQLPKDRFSAERLKGVDSTLKIQPAKLEDSAVYLCASRFGETQYFGPGTRLLVL.